This is a list of T cell receptor beta chains from one sample in a study of identical twins. Using its own MiXCR run on the 5' RACE reads, TCRdb lists one record per CDR3 protein. The table lists 1.5 million to 2 million distinct CDR3 sequences, 32% of them singletons, with over 0.25% in the top ten. Sequenced input: cord blood. These receptors were taken from a newborn girl in good health. Both conserved end residues are part of each CDR3. D genes are given only for firm matches. A clone size is listed for some rows: how often the clone was seen (once, few, many), or a class if it is expanded.

abundance	d_gene	v_gene	j_gene	CDR3aa	CDR3nt
.	.	TRBV6-2/TRBV6-3	TRBJ2-2	CAAPKNTGELFF	TGTGCCGCCCCCAAGAACACCGGGGAGCTGTTTTTT
.	TRBD2	TRBV7-2	TRBJ2-1	CASSSSRLAGGSSYNEQFF	TGTGCCAGCAGCTCCTCCCGGCTAGCCGGGGGGTCTTCCTACAATGAGCAGTTCTTC
few	.	TRBV27	TRBJ2-3	CASTLGAGRTDTQYF	TGTGCCAGCACCCTAGGGGCGGGAAGAACAGATACGCAGTATTTT
few	.	TRBV20-1	TRBJ2-4	CSGGRAKNIQYF	TGCAGTGGGGGGAGGGCCAAAAACATTCAGTACTTC
many	TRBD1	TRBV29-1	TRBJ2-1	CSAQGTAYNEQFF	TGCAGCGCTCAGGGGACAGCTTACAATGAGCAGTTCTTC
.	TRBD1	TRBV2	TRBJ1-1	CANSAWDRVSDTEAFF	TGTGCCAACAGTGCCTGGGACAGGGTTTCCGACACTGAAGCTTTCTTT
.	.	TRBV3-1	TRBJ2-2	CASSQGATAGELFF	TGTGCCAGCAGCCAGGGGGCTACTGCCGGGGAGCTGTTTTTT
few	.	TRBV20-1	TRBJ1-1	CSARSGHSNTEAFF	TGCAGTGCTAGGTCGGGACACTCGAACACTGAAGCTTTCTTT
.	.	TRBV5-1	TRBJ2-1	CASSLGAQDRSYNEQFF	TGCGCCAGCAGCCTGGGGGCACAGGACCGCTCCTACAATGAGCAGTTCTTC
.	.	TRBV6-1	TRBJ2-7	CASTKALLQYF	TGTGCCAGCACTAAGGCACTTCTTCAGTACTTC
many	.	TRBV7-2	TRBJ1-2	CASSLRHNYGYTF	TGTGCCAGCAGCTTAAGGCATAACTATGGCTACACCTTC
.	.	TRBV21-1	TRBJ2-3	CASSTRQVPPSPTDTQYF	TGTGCCAGCAGCACCCGACAGGTTCCCCCGTCTCCAACAGATACGCAGTATTTT
.	.	TRBV12-3/TRBV12-4	TRBJ1-5	CASRAETDRGSAQHF	TGTGCCAGCAGGGCCGAGACTGATCGCGGATCAGCCCAGCATTTT
.	TRBD2	TRBV7-2	TRBJ2-7	CASSLGTRVYEQYF	TGTGCCAGCAGCTTAGGGACTAGAGTCTACGAGCAGTACTTC
many	.	TRBV7-2	TRBJ2-3	CASSLAPGSTDTQYF	TGCGCCAGCAGCTTGGCCCCAGGGAGCACAGATACGCAGTATTTT
few	.	TRBV3-1	TRBJ2-1	CASTRVVGLSYNEQFF	TGTGCCAGTACCCGGGTGGTCGGCCTCTCCTACAATGAGCAGTTCTTC
few	TRBD2	TRBV7-2	TRBJ2-1	CASRQRLAAASPEQFF	TGTGCCAGCAGACAAAGACTAGCGGCGGCCTCCCCTGAGCAGTTCTTC
.	.	TRBV9	TRBJ2-3	CASTRDSPDTQYF	TGTGCCAGCACCCGGGATAGTCCAGATACGCAGTATTTT
.	.	TRBV6-1	TRBJ2-7	CASFPMQGGTYNEQYF	TGTGCCAGCTTCCCGATGCAGGGGGGGACCTACAATGAGCAGTACTTC
few	TRBD2	TRBV27	TRBJ2-1	CASSLGTSDDEQFF	TGTGCCAGCAGTTTAGGGACTAGCGACGATGAGCAGTTCTTC
.	.	TRBV6-5	TRBJ2-7	CASSYLTGSEQYF	TGTGCCAGCAGTTACCTTACAGGGTCCGAGCAGTACTTC
few	TRBD1	TRBV28	TRBJ2-1	CASSSWDRDNEQFF	TGTGCCAGCAGTTCTTGGGACAGAGACAATGAGCAGTTCTTC
.	TRBD2	TRBV2	TRBJ2-3	CASRVTSGRADTQYF	TGTGCCAGCAGGGTTACTAGCGGGAGGGCAGATACGCAGTATTTT
many	TRBD1	TRBV4-2	TRBJ1-4	CASSQDRDRLLKLFF	TGTGCCAGCAGCCAGGACCGGGACAGGCTGTTGAAACTGTTTTTT
.	.	TRBV18	TRBJ1-1	CASSPGQGPEAFF	TGTGCCAGCTCACCAGGGCAGGGCCCTGAAGCTTTCTTT
.	.	TRBV28	TRBJ2-5	CASRPQQETQYF	TGTGCCAGTCGACCCCAACAAGAGACCCAGTACTTC
.	TRBD2	TRBV19	TRBJ2-7	CASSGLAGGLLYEQYF	TGTGCCAGTAGCGGACTAGCGGGAGGACTCCTTTACGAGCAGTACTTC
.	TRBD1	TRBV20-1	TRBJ1-2	CSARDAGQGVYGYTF	TGCAGTGCTAGAGACGCGGGACAGGGCGTTTATGGCTACACCTTC
few	.	TRBV12-3/TRBV12-4	TRBJ1-2	CASSFGGGRGYTF	TGTGCCAGCAGTTTTGGGGGAGGTCGTGGCTACACCTTC
many	.	TRBV12-3/TRBV12-4	TRBJ1-5	CASRSGGTGNQPQHF	TGTGCCAGCAGATCCGGAGGGACGGGCAATCAGCCCCAGCATTTT
.	.	TRBV6-1	TRBJ1-1	CAGGPGAFF	TGCGCCGGAGGGCCCGGAGCTTTCTTT
.	.	TRBV6-5	TRBJ2-3	CASSYGVATDTQYF	TGTGCCAGCAGTTACGGGGTAGCCACAGATACGCAGTATTTT
.	.	TRBV9	TRBJ1-2	CASSPVDRSYGYTF	TGTGCCAGCAGCCCGGTAGACAGATCCTATGGCTACACCTTC
.	.	TRBV5-1	TRBJ1-2	CASSLGGVRYGYTF	TGCGCCAGCAGCTTGGGGGGGGTCCGCTATGGCTACACCTTC
.	.	TRBV5-6	TRBJ2-6	CANSFAHHSSGANVLTF	TGTGCCAACAGCTTTGCACACCACAGCTCTGGGGCCAACGTCCTGACTTTC
.	.	TRBV19	TRBJ2-7	CASRLPNSYEQYF	TGTGCCAGTCGACTGCCGAATTCCTACGAGCAGTACTTC
.	.	TRBV27	TRBJ2-3	CASSLRAGEVGIGDTQYF	TGTGCCAGCAGTTTACGGGCAGGGGAAGTTGGTATAGGAGATACGCAGTATTTT
many	TRBD2	TRBV27	TRBJ2-3	CASSLRREGTDTQYF	TGTGCCAGCAGTTTGAGGCGGGAGGGCACAGATACGCAGTATTTT
.	.	TRBV6-1	TRBJ1-2	CASSVHGGYTF	TGTGCCAGCAGTGTCCATGGCGGCTACACCTTC
.	.	TRBV5-6	TRBJ2-7	CASSRFRRQYEQYF	TGTGCCAGCAGCCGGTTTCGGCGGCAATACGAGCAGTACTTC
many	.	TRBV6-6	TRBJ1-2	CASFRGSYGYTF	TGTGCCAGTTTCAGGGGATCCTATGGCTACACCTTC
.	.	TRBV5-1	TRBJ1-5	CASSPSGRGPFNQPQHF	TGCGCCAGCAGCCCATCCGGCAGGGGCCCATTCAATCAGCCCCAGCATTTT
few	.	TRBV12-3/TRBV12-4	TRBJ2-1	CASSKKNNEQFF	TGTGCCAGCAGCAAGAAGAACAATGAGCAGTTCTTC
few	.	TRBV28	TRBJ2-3	CASRGQVLTDTQYF	TGTGCCAGCAGGGGCCAGGTTCTCACAGATACGCAGTATTTT
few	.	TRBV27	TRBJ1-6	CASSFSMNSPLHF	TGTGCCAGCAGTTTCTCAATGAATTCACCCCTCCACTTT
.	TRBD2	TRBV12-3/TRBV12-4	TRBJ2-7	CASTSGTSYEQYF	TGTGCCAGCACGAGCGGGACGTCCTACGAGCAGTACTTC
.	TRBD2	TRBV29-1	TRBJ2-1	CSVGGRGSYNEQFF	TGCAGCGTGGGCGGGAGGGGGTCCTACAATGAGCAGTTCTTC
.	.	TRBV4-2	TRBJ1-4	CASSQDGTTTNEKLFF	TGTGCCAGCAGCCAAGATGGGACAACAACTAATGAAAAACTGTTTTTT
few	.	TRBV9	TRBJ2-1	CASTSAGRYNEQFF	TGTGCCAGCACGTCTGCGGGGCGCTACAATGAGCAGTTCTTC
few	TRBD2	TRBV9	TRBJ2-3	CASSSRTSGADTQYF	TGTGCCAGCAGCTCACGGACTAGCGGGGCAGATACGCAGTATTTT
many	.	TRBV12-3/TRBV12-4	TRBJ2-3	CASSFLGADTQYF	TGTGCCAGCAGCTTCCTCGGGGCAGATACGCAGTATTTT
.	.	TRBV2	TRBJ2-4	CASSEGIANIQYF	TGTGCCAGCAGTGAAGGGATCGCAAACATTCAGTACTTC